The 30 T cell receptor beta chains given below trace back to one sample, sequenced in a study of blood T cell repertoires in COVID-19. Clones were sequenced by immunoSEQ multiplex PCR, and TCRdb holds only the in-frame ones, with some missing. The table has about 99,000 clones, roughly 90% seen once. The sample taken for sequencing was peripheral blood. The receptors were sampled from a woman aged 60 to 75 with acute or convalescent COVID-19.

V usage is TRBV18 and J usage is TRBJ2-1; D remains ambiguous. Trimming took off 3 bases at V and 0 bases at J, with 9 bases between the two ends. Germline V CDR1 and CDR2: KGHSH, LQKENI. The length of the CDR3 is 15 residues. Here the CDR3 DNA reads TGTGCCAGCTCACCGTACGGTGGCTCCTACAATGAGCAGTTCTTC. Amino acid sequence: CASSPYGGSYNEQFF.

The rearrangement links TRBV7-9 to TRBJ2-1, with 10 bases matching TRBD2. The V gene end was trimmed by 1 base and the J gene end by 5 bases; junction bases not matched to a gene: 2. CDR1 is SEHNR, CDR2 FQNEAQ, per germline (reference sequence). This CDR3 contains 15 residues. Here the CDR3 reads CASSLGLAGNNEQFF. The CDR3 nucleotides read TGTGCCAGCAGCTTAGGACTAGCGGGTAACAATGAGCAGTTCTTC.

V and J are TRBV28 and TRBJ2-5; 11 bases map to TRBD1. The CDR3 contains 16 residues. Losses at the gene ends were 6 bases for V and 4 bases for J; bases not matched to a gene: 10. Germline values: CDR1 MDHEN, CDR2 SYDVKM. CDR3 region: CASSQRTGGFGETQYF. For the CDR3, the DNA is TGTGCCAGCAGCCAGCGGACAGGGGGCTTCGGAGAGACCCAGTACTTC. The full variable domain, rest sourced from reference TRBV28 and TRBJ2-5, is DVKVTQSSRYLVKRTGEKVFLECVQDMDHENMFWYRQDPGLGLRLIYFSYDVKMKEKGDIPEGYSVSREKKERFSLILESASTNQTSMYLCASSQRTGGFGETQYFGPGTRLLVL.

The chain links TRBV19 to TRBJ1-1, with D possibly being TRBD1 (6 bases). Trimming cost V 1 base and J 2 bases, with 14 bases left between them. Germline V gene sequence: CDR1 LNHDA, CDR2 SQIVND (reference sequence). The CDR3 runs to 16 residues. CDR3 bases: TGTGCCAGTAGTATAGGTGATACAGGGCACAACACTGAAGCTTTCTTT. It codes for CASSIGDTGHNTEAFF.

The rearrangement links TRBV5-6 to TRBJ2-2, with 9 bases matching TRBD1. V was clipped by 3 bases and J by 5 bases; unmatched bases: 8. Looked up from germline, CDR1 is SGHDT and CDR2 is YYEEEE. The CDR3 spans 16 residues. In DNA form, the CDR3 reads TGTGCCAGCAGCTGGGAGGGGACAGGGTTTACCGGGGAGCTGTTTTTT. It yields the protein CASSWEGTGFTGELFF.

The V call is TRBV14, the J call TRBJ2-3; D uncertain. Germline V gene lookup returns CDR1 SGHDN and CDR2 FVKESK. The CDR3 covers 16 residues. V lost 10 bases and J 2 bases, leaving 22 bases between the germline ends. The CDR3 coding sequence is TGTGCCAACCTAAAGGCAATAGCTCAGCTCACAGATACGCAGTATTTT. It is translated as CANLKAIAQLTDTQYF.

V gene TRBV19 combines with J gene TRBJ2-1; D uncertain. CDR1 is LNHDA and CDR2 is SQIVND in the germline V gene (reference sequence). The V gene lost 2 bases and the J gene lost 2 bases, with 13 bases spanning the gap. The CDR3 length is 16 residues. Here the CDR3 DNA reads TGTGCCAGTAGTATATTCGCGGTCCGGCCCTACAATGAGCAGTTCTTC. Protein product: CASSIFAVRPYNEQFF.

The chain combines TRBV7-2 with TRBJ2-3; 12 positions match TRBD2. Germline CDR1 is SGHTA and CDR2 is FQGNSA. The CDR3 loop spans 19 amino acids. Germline trimming cut 3 bases from V and 2 bases from J; bases unmatched to any gene: 12. CDR3 in amino acids: CASSFLAGGPSDTTDTQYF. The CDR3 nucleotides read TGTGCCAGCAGCTTTCTAGCGGGAGGGCCCTCGGATACCACAGATACGCAGTATTTT.

A single count supports this clone. V usage is TRBV5-1 and J usage is TRBJ2-2, with TRBD1 matching over 8 bases. The CDR3 contains 16 residues. Per germline, CDR1 SGHRS and CDR2 YFSETQ. The V gene end was trimmed by 4 bases and the J gene end by 7 bases; junction bases not matched to a gene: 12. The DNA for the CDR3 is TGCGCCAGCAGCGCATTCCGGACAGGGTCTGGCGGGGAGCTGTTTTTT. This gives the protein CASSAFRTGSGGELFF.

The rearrangement uses TRBV13 and TRBJ1-2, with 7 positions matching TRBD1. The germline CDR1 and CDR2 sequences are PRHDT and FYEKMQ (reference sequence). This CDR3 has 13 residues. V was pared by 2 bases and J by 5 bases, with 2 bases of the junction left unmatched. DNA for the CDR3: TGTGCCAGCAGCTTACAGGGGGATTATGGCTACACCTTC. Translated: CASSLQGDYGYTF.

This chain connects TRBV20-1 to TRBJ2-5; TRBD2 agrees at 10 bases. Germline CDR1 DFQATT, CDR2 SNEGSKA (reference sequence). The CDR3 runs 14 residues. Trimming removed 3 bases from V and 4 bases from J; junction bases left unmatched: 5. The DNA of the CDR3 is TGCAGTGCTAGTTGGCTAGCGGGGGCAGAGACCCAGTACTTC. It encodes CSASWLAGAETQYF.

The rearrangement joins TRBV20-1 to TRBJ2-2; TRBD2 is a possible D gene (6 bases). V gave up 3 bases and J gave up 5 bases, with 7 bases separating them. This CDR3 region has 12 residues. Germline CDR1 DFQATT, CDR2 SNEGSKA (reference sequence). The CDR3 DNA sequence: TGCAGTGCTAGTCGGGGGACCGGGGAGCTGTTTTTT. Amino acid sequence: CSASRGTGELFF.

The chain uses TRBV5-1 and TRBJ2-1; 9 positions agree with TRBD2. V shed 1 base and J 9 bases; nucleotides not matched to a gene: 8. Germline V lookup: CDR1 SGHRS, CDR2 YFSETQ. CDR3 length: 15 amino acids. CDR3 sequence reads: CASSLRREGVGEQFF. CDR3 nucleotides: TGCGCCAGCAGCTTGCGGCGGGAGGGGGTAGGTGAGCAGTTCTTC.

This chain uses TRBV5-4 with TRBJ2-5; no definite D call. Between the trimmed V and J ends, which lost 2 bases and 1 base, there was a span of 3 bases. In germline, CDR1 is SGHNT, CDR2 YYREEE (reference sequence). This CDR3 is built from 12 residues. The DNA for the CDR3 is TGTGCCAGCAGCTTCATCCAAGAGACCCAGTACTTC. Protein sequence: CASSFIQETQYF.

The chain has TRBV7-3 and TRBJ2-5; TRBD2 matches at 9 bases. V lost 3 bases, J lost 3 bases, and 5 bases stayed unmatched. Germline-derived CDR1 and CDR2 are SGHTA and FQGTGA. This CDR3 contains 15 residues. CDR3 bases: TGTGCCAGCAGCTTGGGTAGCGGGAGAAAAGAGACCCAGTACTTC. The encoded protein is CASSLGSGRKETQYF.

This clone has just one count. The chain is built from TRBV4-2 and TRBJ1-2; 9 bases match TRBD1. J lost 0 bases, V lost 1 base, and 9 bases had no gene match. The CDR3 spans 18 residues. Germline lookup yields CDR1 LGHNA and CDR2 YNFKEQ. DNA of the CDR3: TGTGCCAGCAGCCAAGGGGGGCAGGGGACAGGGTCTAACTATGGCTACACCTTC. Translation: CASSQGGQGTGSNYGYTF.

The chain joins TRBV30 to TRBJ1-1; no clear D gene. The CDR3 is 13 amino acids. Germline V gives CDR1 GTSNPN, CDR2 SVGIG (reference sequence). Trimming removed 1 base at V and 1 base at J, with 7 bases between. CDR3 region: CAWSEQSNTEAFF. CDR3 in DNA: TGTGCCTGGAGTGAACAGTCGAACACTGAAGCTTTCTTT. The full variable domain, rest sourced from reference TRBV30 and TRBJ1-1, is SQTIHQWPATLVQPVGSPLSLECTVEGTSNPNLYWYRQAAGRGLQLLFYSVGIGQISSEVPQNLSASRPQDRQFILSSKKLLLSDSGFYLCAWSEQSNTEAFFGQGTRLTVV.

The rearrangement links TRBV7-3 to TRBJ2-1; 7 bases line up with TRBD2. Losses at the gene ends were 5 bases for V and 6 bases for J; bases not matched to a gene: 4. From germline, CDR1 is SGHTA and CDR2 FQGTGA. The length of the CDR3 is 13 residues. CDR3 region: CASSPRTSNEQFF. For the CDR3, the DNA is TGTGCCAGCAGCCCCCGGACTAGCAATGAGCAGTTCTTC. The whole variable domain, filled in from reference TRBV7-3 and TRBJ2-1, reads GAGVSQTPSNKVTEKGKYVELRCDPISGHTALYWYRQSLGQGPEFLIYFQGTGAADDSGLPNDRFFAVRPEGSVSTLKIQRTERGDSAVYLCASSPRTSNEQFFGPGTRLTVL.

V is TRBV12-5 and J is TRBJ1-1; D gene uncertain. This CDR3 is 13 amino acids long. The V gene's germline CDR1 is LGHNT and CDR2 FRNRAP. V was shortened by 3 bases and J by 0 bases, with 5 bases between the two germline ends. In DNA form, the CDR3 reads TGTGCTAGTGGTTTACGGTTGAACACTGAAGCTTTCTTT. Translating gives CASGLRLNTEAFF.

This clone was seen only a few times. In DNA form, the CDR3 reads TGTGCCAGCAGTTCAAGCGGGAGGGCCTGGGAGCAGTACGTC. The encoded protein is CASSSSGRAWEQYV. The chain joins TRBV6-5 to TRBJ2-7; 10 nucleotides align to TRBD2. Germline assignment: CDR1 MNHEY and CDR2 SVGAGI. V gave up 4 bases and J gave up 7 bases; unmatched junction bases: 7. This CDR3 region has 14 residues.

This chain connects TRBV5-6 to TRBJ2-1; TRBD2 matches at 8 bases. The CDR3 spans 12 residues. The V gene end was trimmed by 0 bases and the J gene end by 10 bases; junction bases not matched to a gene: 0. The germline V gene encodes CDR1 SGHDT and CDR2 YYEEEE. CDR3 in DNA: TGTGCCAGCAGCTTGGGACTAGCGGAGCAGTTCTTC. Translation gives CASSLGLAEQFF.

This sequence joins TRBV9 and TRBJ1-1; D uncertain. The V gene's germline CDR1 is SGDLS and CDR2 YYNGEE. Trimming removed 0 bases from V and 0 bases from J, with 9 bases in between. This CDR3 is built from 15 residues. The CDR3 loop is CASSVDAGMNTEAFF. Written as DNA, the CDR3 is TGTGCCAGCAGCGTAGATGCGGGGATGAACACTGAAGCTTTCTTT.

This chain links TRBV2 with TRBJ1-2; 7 nucleotides line up with TRBD1. From germline, CDR1 is SNHLY and CDR2 FYNNEI. This CDR3 region has 16 residues. Trimming cost V 4 bases and J 5 bases; bases outside gene matches: 13. DNA of the CDR3: TGTGCCAGCAGTGGCCCACTTGAGGGGGCAGGGTATGGCTACACCTTC. Residues: CASSGPLEGAGYGYTF. The complete variable domain, with remaining parts taken from reference TRBV2 and TRBJ1-2, reads EPEVTQTPSHQVTQMGQEVILRCVPISNHLYFYWYRQILGQKVEFLVSFYNNEISEKSEIFDDQFSVERPDGSNFTLKIRSTKLEDSAMYFCASSGPLEGAGYGYTFGSGTRLTVV.

J is TRBJ2-1 and V is TRBV10-3, with D possibly being TRBD1 (5 bases). The CDR3 runs 17 residues. The germline gives CDR1 ENHRY, CDR2 SYGVKD. V lost 8 bases, J lost 6 bases, and 26 bases lay in between. CDR3 DNA sequence: TGTGCCATCGGGTTTACGGAAAACAATCTGGGGCTCAATGAGCAGTTCTTC. Amino acid sequence: CAIGFTENNLGLNEQFF.

This rearrangement joins TRBV18 to TRBJ1-2; no definite D call. Looked up from germline, CDR1 is KGHSH and CDR2 is LQKENI. V gave up 2 bases and J gave up 5 bases, with 9 bases separating them. The CDR3 runs 13 residues. CDR3 nucleotide sequence: TGTGCCAGCTCACCAATAAGCGATTATGGCTACACCTTC. Protein: CASSPISDYGYTF.

J is TRBJ2-7 and V is TRBV29-1; 8 bases are a match to TRBD2. The CDR3 extends over 13 amino acids. After removal of 4 bases from V and 3 bases from J, the junction contained 5 bases not matched to a gene. Germline CDR1 and CDR2: SQVTM and ANQGSEA. CDR3 coding DNA: TGCAGCGTTGGAACTAGCGGTGACTACGAGCAGTACTTC. It yields the protein CSVGTSGDYEQYF.

The V call is TRBV18, the J call TRBJ2-7; 9 bases are a match to TRBD2. With V trimmed by 3 bases and J by 6 bases, 6 bases remained unmatched. The CDR3 spans 14 residues. From germline, CDR1 is KGHSH and CDR2 LQKENI. In nucleotides, the CDR3 is TGTGCCAGCTCACCGGGACTAGCCGAGGGCGAGCAGTACTTC. The encoded protein is CASSPGLAEGEQYF.

The J gene is TRBJ1-2, the V gene TRBV5-4; 8 bases line up with TRBD1. The J segment lost 6 bases and the V segment lost 4 bases, leaving 8 bases of the junction unmatched. CDR1 and CDR2 from the germline V gene are SGHNT and YYREEE (reference sequence). The CDR3 runs to 14 residues. The CDR3 DNA sequence: TGTGCCAGCAGCACTGGACAGGGAGCGAATGGCTACACCTTC. Translation: CASSTGQGANGYTF.

This clone was seen just once. The J gene is TRBJ1-6, the V gene TRBV11-3; D is unclear. CDR1 is SGHNT and CDR2 is YENEEA in the germline V gene. CDR3 length equals 15 residues. V lost 1 base and J lost 7, with 11 bases in between. The CDR3 bases are TGTGCCAGCAGCTTAGGCGGACTCAGCAATTCACCCCTCCACTTT. Its protein is CASSLGGLSNSPLHF. The full variable domain, with the rest looked up from reference TRBV11-3 and TRBJ1-6, is EAGVVQSPRYKIIEKKQPVAFWCNPISGHNTLYWYLQNLGQGPELLIRYENEEAVDDSQLPKDRFSAERLKGVDSTLKIQPAELGDSAVYLCASSLGGLSNSPLHFGNGTRLTVT.

The rearrangement links TRBV5-1 to TRBJ2-2, with a weak D call TRBD2 (6 bases). Per germline, CDR1 SGHRS and CDR2 YFSETQ. Trimming stripped 5 bases from V and 0 bases from J, with 14 bases between. The CDR3 consists of 16 residues. The chain's CDR3 is CASSHGGGANTGELFF. CDR3 nucleotides: TGCGCCAGCAGTCATGGTGGCGGGGCGAACACCGGGGAGCTGTTTTTT.